This T cell receptor beta chain is from a study of cytomegalovirus exposure and HLA in healthy donors. The germline gives CDR1 ENHRY, CDR2 SYGVKD. V gave up 7 bases and J gave up 2 bases, with 13 bases separating them. CDR3 length: 14 amino acids. As for the donors, each was a healthy bone marrow donor. 13 Jbeta primers and 60 Vbeta primers were used for the PCR. Clones were sequenced by immunoSEQ multiplex PCR, and TCRdb holds only the in-frame ones, with some missing. The table shows 130,000 or so clones, with around 79% occurring only once. The specimen sequenced was PBMCs. This TCR derives from a woman between 40 and 50 years old in good health and CMV-seropositive. The J gene is TRBJ2-3, the V gene TRBV10-3, with D unresolved. The CDR3 spells CAITRTSSTDTQYF. DNA of the CDR3: TGTGCCATCACCAGAACATCCTCCACAGATACGCAGTATTTT.